What follows are 5 T cell receptor beta chains derived from one specimen sequenced in a study of T cells after yellow fever vaccination. TCRdb re-derived calls from the 5' RACE reads in MiXCR, one entry per CDR3 protein. The table has around 320,000 distinct CDR3 sequences, 7.5% to 9% seen once; the top ten hold around 3.5%. Sequenced here: CD4+ T cells sorted from PBMCs, sampled 5 days after the yellow fever booster vaccination. These receptor sequences come from a man between 18 and 35 years old who received the YFV17D yellow fever vaccine.

This clonotype appeared many times. The chain carries TRBV6-2 or TRBV6-3 and TRBJ2-5, with D perhaps assigned TRBD1 or TRBD2 (5 bases each). CDR3 size: 16 residues. Trimming took 5 bases from V and 5 from J, leaving 21 bases between them. In germline, CDR1 is MNHEY, CDR2 SVGEGT. DNA of the CDR3: TGTGCCAGCAGTCTCGGGGCGCGATCCGGTGGCGAGACCCAGTACTTC. The encoded protein is CASSLGARSGGETQYF.

The rearrangement joins TRBV7-3 to TRBJ1-6, with TRBD1 matching 7 bases. V shed 3 bases, J shed 10 bases, and the junction held 9 bases outside the gene matches. The CDR3 spans 15 residues. In germline, CDR1 is SGHTA, CDR2 FQGTGA. DNA of the CDR3: TGTGCCAGCAGCTTGGCAGGGGGGATTGGGTCACCCCTCCACTTT. Encoded protein: CASSLAGGIGSPLHF.

This clonotype appeared a few times. The chain recombines TRBV20-1 with TRBJ2-7; 8 nucleotides line up with TRBD1. From germline, CDR1 is DFQATT and CDR2 SNEGSKA (reference sequence). J lost 1 base, V lost 5 bases, and 7 bases had no gene match. CDR3 length: 14 amino acids. The CDR3 loop reads CSARRYRGSYEQYF. CDR3 bases: TGCAGTGCTCGCCGCTACAGGGGGTCCTACGAGCAGTACTTC.

CDR3 nucleotide sequence: TGTGCCAGCAGTACAATGGGGTTGTCCCTTGGTTACACCTTC. Its translation is CASSTMGLSLGYTF. The chain carries TRBV7-9 and TRBJ1-2; no reliable D call. The CDR3 is made up of 14 amino acids. V was trimmed by 6 bases and J by 11 bases, leaving 22 bases between them. Germline CDR1 SEHNR, CDR2 FQNEAQ (reference sequence). The variable domain in full, completed from reference TRBV7-9 and TRBJ1-2, reads DTGVSQNPRHKITKRGQNVTFRCDPISEHNRLYWYRQTLGQGPEFLTYFQNEAQLEKSRLLSDRFSAERPKGSFSTLEIQRTEQGDSAMYLCASSTMGLSLGYTFGSGTRLTVV.

This clonotype has just a few counts. V gene TRBV20-1 combines with J gene TRBJ1-5; D is possibly TRBD1 (5 bases). This CDR3 contains 14 residues. Germline V gene lookup returns CDR1 DFQATT and CDR2 SNEGSKA (reference sequence). The germline V and J ends were trimmed by 3 bases and 4 bases, with 13 bases remaining between them. DNA of the CDR3: TGCAGTGCTAGTAACGGATACAGGAATCAGCCCCAGCATTTT. Translated: CSASNGYRNQPQHF.